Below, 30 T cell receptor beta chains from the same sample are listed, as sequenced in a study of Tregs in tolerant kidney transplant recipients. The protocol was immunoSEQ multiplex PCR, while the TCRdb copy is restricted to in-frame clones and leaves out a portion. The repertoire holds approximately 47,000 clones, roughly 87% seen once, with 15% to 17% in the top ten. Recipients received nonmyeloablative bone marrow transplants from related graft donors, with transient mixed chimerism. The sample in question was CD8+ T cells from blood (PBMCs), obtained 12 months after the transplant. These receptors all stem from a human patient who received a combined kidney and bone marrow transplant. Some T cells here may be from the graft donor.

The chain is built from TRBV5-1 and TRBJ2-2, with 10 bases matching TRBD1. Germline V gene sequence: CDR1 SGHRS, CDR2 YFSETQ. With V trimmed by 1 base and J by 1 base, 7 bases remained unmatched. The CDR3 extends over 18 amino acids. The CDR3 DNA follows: TGCGCCAGCAGCTTGTATGGGGGGACAGGGGAGAACACCGGGGAGCTGTTTTTT. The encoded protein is CASSLYGGTGENTGELFF.

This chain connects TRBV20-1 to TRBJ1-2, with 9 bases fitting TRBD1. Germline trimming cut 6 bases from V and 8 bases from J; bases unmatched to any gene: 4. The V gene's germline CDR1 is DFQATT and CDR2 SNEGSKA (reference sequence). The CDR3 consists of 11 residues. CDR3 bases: TGCAGTGCAAAGACAGGGGGAGGCTACACCTTC. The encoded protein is CSAKTGGGYTF.

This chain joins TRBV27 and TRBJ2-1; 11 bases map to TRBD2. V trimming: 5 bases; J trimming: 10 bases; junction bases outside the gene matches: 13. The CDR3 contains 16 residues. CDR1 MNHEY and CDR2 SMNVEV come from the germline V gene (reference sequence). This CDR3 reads CASSLLVAGGPREQFF. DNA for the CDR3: TGTGCCAGCAGTCTTTTGGTAGCGGGGGGGCCGAGGGAGCAGTTCTTC.

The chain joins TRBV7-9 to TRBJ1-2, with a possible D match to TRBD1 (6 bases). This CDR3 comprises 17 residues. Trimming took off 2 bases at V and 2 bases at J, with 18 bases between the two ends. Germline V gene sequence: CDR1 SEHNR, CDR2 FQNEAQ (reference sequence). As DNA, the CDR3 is TGTGCCAGCAGCTTATTGCCGGCCGGGACACCCAACTATGGCTACACCTTC. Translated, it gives CASSLLPAGTPNYGYTF.

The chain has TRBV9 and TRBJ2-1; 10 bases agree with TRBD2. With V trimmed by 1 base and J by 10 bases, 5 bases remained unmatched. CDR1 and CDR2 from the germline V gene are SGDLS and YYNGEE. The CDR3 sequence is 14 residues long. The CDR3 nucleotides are TGTGCCAGCAGCGTAACTAGCGGGGTTGGCGAGCAGTTCTTC. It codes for CASSVTSGVGEQFF. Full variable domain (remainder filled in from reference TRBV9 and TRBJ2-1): DSGVTQTPKHLITATGQRVTLRCSPRSGDLSVYWYQQSLDQGLQFLIQYYNGEERAKGNILERFSAQQFPDLHSELNLSSLELGDSALYFCASSVTSGVGEQFFGPGTRLTVL.

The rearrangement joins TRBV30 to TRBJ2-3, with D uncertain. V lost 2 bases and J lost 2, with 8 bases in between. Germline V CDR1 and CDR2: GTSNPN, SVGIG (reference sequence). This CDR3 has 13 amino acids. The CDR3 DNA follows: TGTGCCTGGAGTAGAGAGGACACAGATACGCAGTATTTT. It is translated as CAWSREDTDTQYF.

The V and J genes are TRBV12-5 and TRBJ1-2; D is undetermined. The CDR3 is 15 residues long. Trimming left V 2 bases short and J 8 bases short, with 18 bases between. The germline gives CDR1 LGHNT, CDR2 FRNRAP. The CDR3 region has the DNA TGTGCTAGTGGTTTGAGTTCTGTGGCATCCTGGGGCTACACCTTC. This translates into CASGLSSVASWGYTF.

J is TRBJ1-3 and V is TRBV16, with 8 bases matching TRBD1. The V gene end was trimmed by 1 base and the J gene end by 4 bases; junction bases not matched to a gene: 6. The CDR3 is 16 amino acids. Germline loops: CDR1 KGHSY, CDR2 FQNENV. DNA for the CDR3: TGTGCCAGCAGCCAATTTAACCCAGGGGGCGGAAACACCATATATTTT. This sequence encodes CASSQFNPGGGNTIYF. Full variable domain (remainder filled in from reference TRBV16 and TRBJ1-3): GEEVAQTPKHLVRGEGQKAKLYCAPIKGHSYVFWYQQVLKNEFKFLISFQNENVFDETGMPKERFSAKCLPNSPCSLEIQATKLEDSAVYFCASSQFNPGGGNTIYFGEGSWLTVV.

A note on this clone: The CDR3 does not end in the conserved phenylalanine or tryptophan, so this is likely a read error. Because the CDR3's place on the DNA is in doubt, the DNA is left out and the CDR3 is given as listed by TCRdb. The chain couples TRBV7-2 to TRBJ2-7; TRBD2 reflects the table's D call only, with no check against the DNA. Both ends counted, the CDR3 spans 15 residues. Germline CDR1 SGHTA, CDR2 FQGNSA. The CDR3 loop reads CASSPEGGPRLAGGP.

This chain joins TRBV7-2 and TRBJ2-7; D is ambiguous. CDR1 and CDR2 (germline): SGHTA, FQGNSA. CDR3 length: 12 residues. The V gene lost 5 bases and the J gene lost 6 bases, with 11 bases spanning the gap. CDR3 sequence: CASSLEPGEQYF. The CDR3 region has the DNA TGTGCCAGCAGCCTCGAGCCGGGCGAGCAGTACTTC.

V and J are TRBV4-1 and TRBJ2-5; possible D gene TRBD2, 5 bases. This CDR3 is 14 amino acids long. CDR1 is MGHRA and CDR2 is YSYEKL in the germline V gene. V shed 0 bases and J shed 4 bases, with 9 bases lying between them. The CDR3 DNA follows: TGCGCCAGCAGCCAAGATATGGCGGGAGAGACCCAGTACTTC. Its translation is CASSQDMAGETQYF.

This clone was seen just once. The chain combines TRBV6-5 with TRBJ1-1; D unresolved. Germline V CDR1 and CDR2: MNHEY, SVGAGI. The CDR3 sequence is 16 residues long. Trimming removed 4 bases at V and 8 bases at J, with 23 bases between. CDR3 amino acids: CASSFTIGEKAPEAFF. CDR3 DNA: TGTGCCAGCAGTTTCACCATCGGGGAAAAAGCTCCCGAAGCTTTCTTT.

The CDR3 DNA follows: TGCGCCAGCAGCCAAGAATCAGCGGGAGGATCCTACGAGCAGTACTTC. Translated: CASSQESAGGSYEQYF. The rearrangement links TRBV4-1 to TRBJ2-7, with TRBD2 identical over 9 bases. V trimming: 0 bases; J trimming: 1 base; junction bases outside the gene matches: 4. Germline V lookup: CDR1 MGHRA, CDR2 YSYEKL. This CDR3 has 16 residues.

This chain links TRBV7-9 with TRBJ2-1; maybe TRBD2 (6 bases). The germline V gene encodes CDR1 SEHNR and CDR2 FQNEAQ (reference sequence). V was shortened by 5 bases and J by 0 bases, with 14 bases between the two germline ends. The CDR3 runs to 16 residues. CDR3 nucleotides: TGTGCCAGCAGCCACCCTAGCGCTAGCTCCTACAATGAGCAGTTCTTC. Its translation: CASSHPSASSYNEQFF.

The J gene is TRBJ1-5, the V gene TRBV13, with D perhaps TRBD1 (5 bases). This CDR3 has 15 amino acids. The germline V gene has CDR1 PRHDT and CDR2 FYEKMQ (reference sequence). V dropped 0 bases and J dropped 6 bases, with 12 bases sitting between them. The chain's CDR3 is CASSLGRVQGQPQHF. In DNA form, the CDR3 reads TGTGCCAGCAGCTTAGGCAGGGTGCAGGGTCAGCCCCAGCATTTT.

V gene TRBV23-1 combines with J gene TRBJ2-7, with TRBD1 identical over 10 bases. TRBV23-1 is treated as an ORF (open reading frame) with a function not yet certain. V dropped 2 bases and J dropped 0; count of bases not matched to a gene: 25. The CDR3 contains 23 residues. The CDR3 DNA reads TGCGCCAGCAGTCAAATAGACAGGGGGCGCAGATATTTCCCTTGGAAGATCTCCTACGAGCAGTACTTC. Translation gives CASSQIDRGRRYFPWKISYEQYF.

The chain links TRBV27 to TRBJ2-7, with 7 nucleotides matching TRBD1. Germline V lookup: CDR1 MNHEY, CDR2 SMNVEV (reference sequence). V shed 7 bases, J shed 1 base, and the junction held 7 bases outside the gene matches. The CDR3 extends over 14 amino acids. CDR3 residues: CASIGMDRSYEQYF. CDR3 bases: TGTGCCAGCATTGGGATGGACAGGTCCTACGAGCAGTACTTC.

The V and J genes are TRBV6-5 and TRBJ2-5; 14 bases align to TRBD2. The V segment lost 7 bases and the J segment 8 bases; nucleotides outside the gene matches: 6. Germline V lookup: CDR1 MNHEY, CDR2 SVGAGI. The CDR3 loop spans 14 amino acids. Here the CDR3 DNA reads TGTGCCAGCACCTCCGGGACTAGCGGGAGTACCCAGTACTTC. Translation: CASTSGTSGSTQYF.

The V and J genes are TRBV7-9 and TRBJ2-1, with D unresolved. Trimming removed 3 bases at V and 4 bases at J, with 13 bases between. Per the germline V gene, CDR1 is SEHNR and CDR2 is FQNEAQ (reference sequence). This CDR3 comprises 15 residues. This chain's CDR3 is CASSFAVDPYNEQFF. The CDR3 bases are TGTGCCAGCAGCTTCGCGGTCGACCCTTACAATGAGCAGTTCTTC.

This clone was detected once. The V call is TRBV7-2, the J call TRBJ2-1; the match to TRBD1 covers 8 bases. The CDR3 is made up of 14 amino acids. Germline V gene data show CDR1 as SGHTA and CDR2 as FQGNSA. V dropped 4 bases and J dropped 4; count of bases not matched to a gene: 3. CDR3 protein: CASSWDRYYNEQFF. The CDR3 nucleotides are TGTGCCAGCAGCTGGGACAGGTATTACAATGAGCAGTTCTTC.

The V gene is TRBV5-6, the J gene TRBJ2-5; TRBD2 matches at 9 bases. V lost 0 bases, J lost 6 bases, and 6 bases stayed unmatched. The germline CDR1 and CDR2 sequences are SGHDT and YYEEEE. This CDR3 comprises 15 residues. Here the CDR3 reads CASSLASGAGKTQYF. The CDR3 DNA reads TGTGCCAGCAGCTTGGCTAGCGGGGCGGGAAAGACCCAGTACTTC.

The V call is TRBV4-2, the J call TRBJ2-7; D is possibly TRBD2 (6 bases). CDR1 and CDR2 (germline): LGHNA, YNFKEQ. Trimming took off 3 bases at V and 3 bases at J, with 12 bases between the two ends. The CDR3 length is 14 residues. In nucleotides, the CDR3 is TGTGCCAGCAGCCAGAGGACTACGCACTACGAGCAGTACTTC. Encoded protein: CASSQRTTHYEQYF.

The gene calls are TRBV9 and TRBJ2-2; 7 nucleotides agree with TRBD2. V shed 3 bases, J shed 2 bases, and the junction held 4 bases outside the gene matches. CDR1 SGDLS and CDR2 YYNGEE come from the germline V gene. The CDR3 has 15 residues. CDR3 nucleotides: TGTGCCAGCAGCGGAGGACTAGGAAACACCGGGGAGCTGTTTTTT. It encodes CASSGGLGNTGELFF.

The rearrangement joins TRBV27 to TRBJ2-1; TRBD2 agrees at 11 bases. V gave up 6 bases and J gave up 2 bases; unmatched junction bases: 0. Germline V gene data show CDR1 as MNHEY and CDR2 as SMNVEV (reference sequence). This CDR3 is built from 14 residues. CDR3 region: CASRTSGTYNEQFF. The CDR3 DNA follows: TGTGCCAGCAGGACTAGCGGGACCTACAATGAGCAGTTCTTC.

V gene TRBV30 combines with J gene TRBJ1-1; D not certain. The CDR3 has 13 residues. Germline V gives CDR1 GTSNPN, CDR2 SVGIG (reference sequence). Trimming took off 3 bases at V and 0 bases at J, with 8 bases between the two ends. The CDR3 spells CAWSLIVNTEAFF. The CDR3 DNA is TGTGCCTGGAGCTTAATCGTGAACACTGAAGCTTTCTTT.

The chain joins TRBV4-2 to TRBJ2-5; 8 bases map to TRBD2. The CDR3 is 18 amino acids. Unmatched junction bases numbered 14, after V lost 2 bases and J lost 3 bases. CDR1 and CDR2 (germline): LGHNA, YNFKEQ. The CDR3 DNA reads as TGTGCCAGCAGCCAACAGGCTCAACTAGCGGAGGGGGAAGAGACCCAGTACTTC. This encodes CASSQQAQLAEGEETQYF.

CDR3 in DNA: TGCGCCAGCAGCGCGAGGAACACCGGGGAGCTGTTTTTT. Its protein product is CASSARNTGELFF. The chain links TRBV4-1 to TRBJ2-2, with D unclear. This CDR3 region has 13 residues. V was shortened by 5 bases and J by 1 base, with 5 bases between the two germline ends. Germline V gene sequence: CDR1 MGHRA, CDR2 YSYEKL.

The CDR3, as DNA: TGTGCCAGTAGTCCAAGCGGGGGGAGTTACGAGCAGTACTTC. It is translated as CASSPSGGSYEQYF. The genes are TRBV19 and TRBJ2-7; 9 bases line up with TRBD2. This CDR3 is built from 14 residues. Looked up from germline, CDR1 is LNHDA and CDR2 is SQIVND (reference sequence). Germline trimming cut 5 bases from V and 4 bases from J; bases unmatched to any gene: 6.

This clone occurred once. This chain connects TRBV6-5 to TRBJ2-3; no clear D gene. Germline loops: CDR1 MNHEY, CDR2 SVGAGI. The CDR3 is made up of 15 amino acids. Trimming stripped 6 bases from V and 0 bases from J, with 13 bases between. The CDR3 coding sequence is TGTGCCAGCAGCTTACAGCCAGTAAGCACAGATACGCAGTATTTT. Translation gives CASSLQPVSTDTQYF.

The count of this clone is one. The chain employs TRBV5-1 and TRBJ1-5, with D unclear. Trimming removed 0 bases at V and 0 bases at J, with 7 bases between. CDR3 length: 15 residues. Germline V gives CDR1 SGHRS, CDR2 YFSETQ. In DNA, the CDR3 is TGCGCCAGCAGCTTGGGCCCCTATAGCAATCAGCCCCAGCATTTT. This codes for CASSLGPYSNQPQHF. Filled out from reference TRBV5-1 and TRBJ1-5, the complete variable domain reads KAGVTQTPRYLIKTRGQQVTLSCSPISGHRSVSWYQQTPGQGLQFLFEYFSETQRNKGNFPGRFSGRQFSNSRSEMNVSTLELGDSALYLCASSLGPYSNQPQHFGDGTRLSIL.